This T cell receptor (beta chain) is from a study of T cell responses to AZD1222 COVID-19 vaccine. The assay was immunoSEQ multiplex PCR, and TCRdb's table has in-frame clones only and misses some. The sample holds under 110,000 clones, about 90% seen once. The germline V gene encodes CDR1 MNHNS and CDR2 SASEGT. V shed 3 bases, J shed 2 bases, and the junction held 11 bases outside the gene matches. This CDR3 has 18 amino acids. The source material was peripheral blood, sampled on day 0 of AZD1222 vaccination. The gene calls are TRBV6-1 and TRBJ2-7; 12 nucleotides line up with TRBD2. The sequence was collected from an adult in good health. CDR3 sequence: CASSDGPIGLAGTYEQYF. The CDR3 nucleotides read TGTGCCAGCAGTGACGGACCCATCGGACTAGCGGGAACCTACGAGCAGTACTTC.